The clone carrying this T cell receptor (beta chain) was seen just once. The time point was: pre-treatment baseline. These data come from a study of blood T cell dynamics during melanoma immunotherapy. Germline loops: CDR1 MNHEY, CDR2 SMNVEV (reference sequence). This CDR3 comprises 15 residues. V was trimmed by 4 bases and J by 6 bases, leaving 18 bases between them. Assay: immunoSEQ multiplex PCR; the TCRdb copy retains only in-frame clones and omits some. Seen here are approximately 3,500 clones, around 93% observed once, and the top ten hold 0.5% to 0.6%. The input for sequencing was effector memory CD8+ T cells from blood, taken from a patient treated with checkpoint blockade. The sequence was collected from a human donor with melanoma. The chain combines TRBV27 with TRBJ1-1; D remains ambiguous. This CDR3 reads CASSSNLGPWAEAFF. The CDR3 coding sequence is TGTGCCAGCAGTTCGAACCTGGGCCCCTGGGCTGAAGCTTTCTTT.